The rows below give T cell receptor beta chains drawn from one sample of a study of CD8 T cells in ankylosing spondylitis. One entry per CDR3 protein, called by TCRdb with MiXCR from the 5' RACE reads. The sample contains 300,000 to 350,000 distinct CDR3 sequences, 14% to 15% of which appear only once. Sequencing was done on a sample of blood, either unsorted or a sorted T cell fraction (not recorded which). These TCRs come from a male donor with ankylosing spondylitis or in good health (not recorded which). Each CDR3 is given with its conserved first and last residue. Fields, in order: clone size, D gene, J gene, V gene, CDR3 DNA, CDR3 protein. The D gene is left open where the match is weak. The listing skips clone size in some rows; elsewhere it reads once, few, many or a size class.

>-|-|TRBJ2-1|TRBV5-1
TGCGCCAGCAGCTTGGAGCCTCCCGGAAGCTCCTACAATGAGCAGTTCTTC
CASSLEPPGSSYNEQFF
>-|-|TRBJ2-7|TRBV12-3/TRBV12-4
TGTGCCAGCAGTTCAGCGCTGGGGCGTTACGAGCAGTACTTC
CASSSALGRYEQYF
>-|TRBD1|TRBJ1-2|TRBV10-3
TGTGCCATCCCGAAGACAGGGGGCCACTCCTATGGCTACACCTTC
CAIPKTGGHSYGYTF
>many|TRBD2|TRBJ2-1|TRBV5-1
TGCGCCAGCAGCTTGGACAGGAGCGGGAACAATGAGCAGTTCTTC
CASSLDRSGNNEQFF
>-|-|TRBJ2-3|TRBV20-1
TGCAGTGCCCCACTATTGAGCACAGATACGCAGTATTTT
CSAPLLSTDTQYF
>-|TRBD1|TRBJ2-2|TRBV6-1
TGTGCCACCAGGGGACAGGGGACCACCGGGGAGCTGTTTTTT
CATRGQGTTGELFF
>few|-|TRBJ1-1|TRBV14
TGTGCCAGCAGCCAAGGAGCGGTTCTTTCTGAAGCTTTCTTT
CASSQGAVLSEAFF
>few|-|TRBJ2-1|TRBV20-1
TGCAGTGCTAGACGTGGGGGTGGGCAAGCTGAGCAGTTCTTC
CSARRGGGQAEQFF
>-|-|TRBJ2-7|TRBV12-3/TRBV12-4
TGTGCCAGGGACCGACACCAGCCCTCCTACGAGCAGTACTTC
CARDRHQPSYEQYF
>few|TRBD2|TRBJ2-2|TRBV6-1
TGTGCCAGCAGAGCTCTAGCGGGGGTCACGAACACCGGGGAGCTGTTTTTT
CASRALAGVTNTGELFF
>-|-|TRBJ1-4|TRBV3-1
TGTGCCAGCAGCCAAGGGAGCTGGGGAAAACTGTTTTTT
CASSQGSWGKLFF
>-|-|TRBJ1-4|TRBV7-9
TGTGCCAGCACCGGGCTTAATGAAAAACTGTTTTTT
CASTGLNEKLFF
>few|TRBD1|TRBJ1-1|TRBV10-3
TGTGCCATCAGTGAGTCGAGTGCCAGGGGGCGGGGTGAAGCTTTCTTT
CAISESSARGRGEAFF
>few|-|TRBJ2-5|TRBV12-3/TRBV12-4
TGTGCCAGCAGTTTAAGCGGCTGGGGGGCCCAGTACTTC
CASSLSGWGAQYF
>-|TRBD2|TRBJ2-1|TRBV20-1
TGCAGTGCTAGAGATTCGGGAGGGCGAAATGAGCAGTTCTTC
CSARDSGGRNEQFF
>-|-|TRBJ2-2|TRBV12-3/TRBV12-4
TGTGCCAGCACCGACACCGTGAAGATTCGCCCCGGGGAGCTGTTTTTT
CASTDTVKIRPGELFF
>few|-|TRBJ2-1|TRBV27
TGTGCCAGCAGTTCCCTACGGAACAATGAGCAGTTCTTC
CASSSLRNNEQFF
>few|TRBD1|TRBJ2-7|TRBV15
TGTGCCACCAGCATATTGGACAGGCCATCCTACGAGCAGTACTTC
CATSILDRPSYEQYF
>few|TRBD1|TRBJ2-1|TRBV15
TGTGCCACCAGCGGGCGACGACAGGGCTACAATGAGCAGTTCTTC
CATSGRRQGYNEQFF
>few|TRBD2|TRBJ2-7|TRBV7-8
TGTGCCAGCAGCCCGGCGGGGGTGCAGTACTTC
CASSPAGVQYF
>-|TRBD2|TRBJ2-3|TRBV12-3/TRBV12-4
TGTGCCAGCAGCCGCGGGACTAGCTATGCAGATACGCAGTATTTT
CASSRGTSYADTQYF
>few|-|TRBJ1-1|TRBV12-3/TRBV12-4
TGTGCCAGCAGTTTATTGGGCGCTGACACTGAAGCTTTCTTT
CASSLLGADTEAFF
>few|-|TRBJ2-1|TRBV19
TGTGCCAGTAGTATGCCGAGGGCGGGCGGAACCTACAATGAGCAGTTCTTC
CASSMPRAGGTYNEQFF
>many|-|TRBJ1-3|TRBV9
TGTGCCAGCAGCGTAGACGGGATGGACTCTGGAAACACCATATATTTT
CASSVDGMDSGNTIYF
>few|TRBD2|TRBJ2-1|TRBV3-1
TGTGCCAGCAGCCAAGATGTCGGGAGGGCAGGCGAGCAGTTCTTC
CASSQDVGRAGEQFF
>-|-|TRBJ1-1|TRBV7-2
TGTGCCAGCAGCTTAGACAATCAGGGTATCACTGAAGCTTTCTTT
CASSLDNQGITEAFF
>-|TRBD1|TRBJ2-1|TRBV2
TGTGCCAGCCAAAAAGGACAGGGGTACAATGAGCAGTTCTTC
CASQKGQGYNEQFF
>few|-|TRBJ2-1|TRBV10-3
TGTGCCATCAGTGAGATCAGAGCCTTGGAGCAGTTCTTC
CAISEIRALEQFF
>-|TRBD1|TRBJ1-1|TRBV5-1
TGCGCCAGCAGCGTTCGACAGGGGGCAGCTGAAGCTTTCTTT
CASSVRQGAAEAFF
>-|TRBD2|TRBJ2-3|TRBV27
TGTGCCAGCAGTTTAGGACTAGGAACGACAGATACGCAGTATTTT
CASSLGLGTTDTQYF
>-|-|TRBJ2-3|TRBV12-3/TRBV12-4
TGTGCCAGCAGACCCCCCCTAGGACTCAGAGATACGCAGTATTTT
CASRPPLGLRDTQYF
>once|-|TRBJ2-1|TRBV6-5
TGTGCCAGCAGTTCACCTCGACACGTCCATGAGCAGTTCTTC
CASSSPRHVHEQFF
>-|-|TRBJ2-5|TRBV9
TGTGCCAGCAGCGTAGACGGACGGGGGACCCAGTACTTC
CASSVDGRGTQYF
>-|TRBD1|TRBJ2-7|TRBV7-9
TGTGCCAGCAGTCGGACAGGGGGTAGCAACGAGCAGTACTTC
CASSRTGGSNEQYF
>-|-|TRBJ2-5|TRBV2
TGTGCCAGCGCCGAACAATGGGGACCGGGCTACTTC
CASAEQWGPGYF
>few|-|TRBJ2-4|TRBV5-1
TGCGCCAGCAGCGCCCCGAACGGGTCCCCGGGGGACATTCAGTACTTC
CASSAPNGSPGDIQYF
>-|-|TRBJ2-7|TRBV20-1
TGCAGTGTGTATGGGACTGGCGGCACCTACGAGCAGTACTTC
CSVYGTGGTYEQYF
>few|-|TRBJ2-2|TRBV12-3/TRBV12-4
TGTGCCAGCAGCGTCGGGACGCCTAACACCGGGGAGCTGTTTTTT
CASSVGTPNTGELFF
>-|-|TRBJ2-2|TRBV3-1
TGTGCCAGCAGCGTACAAGGGGCCGGGGAGCTGTTTTTT
CASSVQGAGELFF
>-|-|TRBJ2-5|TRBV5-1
TGCGCCAGCAGCTCCTTCGCGGGGGCACAAGAGACCCAGTACTTC
CASSSFAGAQETQYF
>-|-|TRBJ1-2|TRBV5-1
TGCGCCAGCAGCTTGGACCCTCAGGGTGGGGGCTACACCTTC
CASSLDPQGGGYTF
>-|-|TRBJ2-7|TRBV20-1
TGCAGTGCTATGGGAATCCAGCGGGCACCCTACGAGCAGTACTTC
CSAMGIQRAPYEQYF
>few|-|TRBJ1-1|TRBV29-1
TGCAGCGTTGAAGTACATGGGAACACTGAAGCTTTCTTT
CSVEVHGNTEAFF
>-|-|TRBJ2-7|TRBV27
TGTGCCAGCGCCAGGGGCAGCTACAACAATCGGTACGAGCAGTACTTC
CASARGSYNNRYEQYF
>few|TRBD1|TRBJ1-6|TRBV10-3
TGTGCCATCGGACAGGTGAACCCTAATTCACCCCTCCACTTT
CAIGQVNPNSPLHF
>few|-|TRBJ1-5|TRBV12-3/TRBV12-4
TGTGCCAGCAGCAAAATGGGGGGTAGCAATCAGCCCCAGCATTTT
CASSKMGGSNQPQHF
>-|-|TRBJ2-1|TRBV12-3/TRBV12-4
TGTGCCAGCAGTTGGCGGTATGAGCAGTTCTTC
CASSWRYEQFF
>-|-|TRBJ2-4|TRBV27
TGTGCCAGCAGTTCTGGTGGACGCCTCAAAAACATTCAGTACTTC
CASSSGGRLKNIQYF
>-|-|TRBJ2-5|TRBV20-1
TGCAGTGCGGAGGGGTTCCAAGAGACCCAGTACTTC
CSAEGFQETQYF
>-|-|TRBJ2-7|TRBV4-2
TGTGCCAGCAGCCGAGGGATCTACGAGCAGTACTTC
CASSRGIYEQYF
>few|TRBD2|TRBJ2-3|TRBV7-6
TGTGCCAGCAGCTCCCGGGGGACTAGCGGTTCTAGCACAGATACGCAGTATTTT
CASSSRGTSGSSTDTQYF
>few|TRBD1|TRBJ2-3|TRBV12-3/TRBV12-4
TGTGCCAGCAGTCTCGAACAGGGGGTATCGACAGATACGCAGTATTTT
CASSLEQGVSTDTQYF
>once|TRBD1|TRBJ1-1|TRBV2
TGTACCTTCTGTTTCCCCCGGACAGGGCGTGGGGAAAACACTGAAGCTTTCTTT
CTFCFPRTGRGENTEAFF